A selection of T cell receptor beta chains follows, all from one sample in a study of blood T cell repertoires in COVID-19. Here immunoSEQ multiplex PCR was the method, and the copy in TCRdb shows in-frame clones only, minus some. The sample includes under 200,000 clones, roughly 80% of them seen just once. Sequencing input: peripheral blood. Receptor source: a man aged 55-75 years with acute or convalescent COVID-19. The CDR3 runs from the conserved cysteine through the conserved F or W. D genes are given only for firm matches. Clone size is not always given. Where it is, it says once, few, many or a class for expanded clones.

j_gene	abundance	v_gene	d_gene	CDR3aa	CDR3nt
TRBJ2-3	NA	TRBV7-3	TRBD2	CASSVAGGSTDTQYF	TGTGCCAGCAGTGTAGCGGGGGGTTCCACAGATACGCAGTATTTT
TRBJ1-6	NA	TRBV13	TRBD1	CASSAGGSNSPLHF	TGTGCCAGCAGCGCAGGGGGCAGTAATTCACCCCTCCACTTT
TRBJ2-5	NA	TRBV2	TRBD2	CASSDPGLAGGETQYF	TGTGCCAGCAGTGATCCGGGACTAGCGGGGGGAGAGACCCAGTACTTC
TRBJ1-1	NA	TRBV5-1	NA	CASSRGRWENTEAFF	TGCGCCAGCAGCAGGGGCCGTTGGGAGAACACTGAAGCTTTCTTT
TRBJ1-2	NA	TRBV2	NA	CASSEARGAVVGYTF	TGTGCCAGCAGTGAAGCCAGGGGTGCGGTAGTTGGCTACACCTTC
TRBJ2-2	NA	TRBV5-4	TRBD1	CASSSPPGQANTGELFF	TGTGCCAGCAGCTCCCCGCCGGGACAGGCAAACACCGGGGAGCTGTTTTTT
TRBJ2-6	few	TRBV30	TRBD1	CAWKRGLLSAGANVLTF	TGTGCCTGGAAGAGGGGGCTTTTATCAGCTGGGGCCAACGTCCTGACTTTC
TRBJ1-5	NA	TRBV24-1	NA	CATSDSGHLAHQPQHF	TGTGCCACCAGTGACTCGGGACATCTGGCCCATCAGCCCCAGCATTTT
TRBJ1-1	NA	TRBV27	TRBD1	CASRPQGARGTEAFF	TGTGCCAGCAGACCACAGGGGGCACGGGGCACTGAAGCTTTCTTT
TRBJ1-2	NA	TRBV7-9	TRBD1	CASSPRGQGTYGYTF	TGTGCCAGCAGCCCCCGAGGACAGGGTACCTATGGCTACACCTTC
TRBJ1-5	NA	TRBV6-2/TRBV6-3	NA	CASSYLGGQPQHF	TGTGCCAGCAGTTACTTAGGAGGCCAGCCCCAGCATTTT
TRBJ1-2	few	TRBV13	TRBD1	CASSLGRDRMYGYTF	TGTGCCAGCAGCTTGGGACGGGACAGGATGTATGGCTACACCTTC
TRBJ1-5	NA	TRBV28	NA	CASSPGEGHQPQHF	TGTGCCAGCAGCCCCGGGGAGGGACACCAGCCCCAGCATTTT
TRBJ2-6	NA	TRBV7-8	NA	CASSLAEAGAFSGANVLTF	TGTGCCAGCAGCTTAGCGGAGGCAGGGGCCTTTTCTGGGGCCAACGTCCTGACTTTC
TRBJ2-7	NA	TRBV9	TRBD2	CASSASGGAVEQYF	TGTGCCAGCAGCGCAAGCGGGGGGGCAGTCGAGCAGTACTTC
TRBJ1-1	NA	TRBV11-2	NA	CASRLEPLNTEAFF	TGTGCCAGCAGGCTAGAGCCCTTGAACACTGAAGCTTTCTTT
TRBJ2-7	NA	TRBV27	TRBD1	CASSSQGVSEQYF	TGTGCCAGCAGTTCCCAGGGGGTTAGCGAGCAGTACTTC
TRBJ1-2	few	TRBV7-3	TRBD1	CASSFTPGTGSNYGYTF	TGTGCCAGCAGCTTCACCCCGGGGACAGGGTCTAACTATGGCTACACCTTC
TRBJ1-2	few	TRBV5-6	TRBD1	CASSPTGRGHRYGYTF	TGTGCCAGCAGCCCAACAGGCAGGGGGCATCGGTATGGCTACACCTTC
TRBJ2-7	NA	TRBV24-1	TRBD1	CATSDTGTGGFYEQYF	TGTGCCACCAGTGACACCGGGACAGGGGGCTTCTACGAGCAGTACTTC
TRBJ1-1	once	TRBV9	NA	CASSLGGGTEAFF	TGTGCCAGCAGCCTCGGGGGAGGAACTGAAGCTTTCTTT
TRBJ1-2	once	TRBV30	NA	CAWEDINYGGYTF	TGTGCCTGGGAGGATATTAACTATGGAGGCTACACCTTC
TRBJ2-1	NA	TRBV5-1	NA	CASSLQNEQFF	TGCGCCAGCAGCTTGCAAAATGAGCAGTTCTTC
TRBJ2-7	NA	TRBV10-3	TRBD1	CAISEGTAFYEQYF	TGTGCCATCAGTGAGGGGACAGCCTTCTACGAGCAGTACTTC
TRBJ2-7	once	TRBV5-1	TRBD1	CASSLVTGGNYEQYF	TGCGCCAGCAGCTTGGTGACAGGGGGAAACTACGAGCAGTACTTC
TRBJ2-2	few	TRBV3-1/TRBV3-2	TRBD1	CASRAPGQHGELFF	TGTGCCAGCAGGGCTCCGGGACAGCACGGGGAGCTGTTTTTT
TRBJ2-2	NA	TRBV18	TRBD1	CASSRTGSRTGELFF	TGTGCCAGCTCAAGGACAGGGTCGCGCACCGGGGAGCTGTTTTTT
TRBJ1-2	few	TRBV2	TRBD1	CASSEVQGQGEGGYTF	TGTGCCAGCAGTGAAGTACAGGGACAGGGAGAAGGAGGCTACACCTTC
TRBJ1-1	few	TRBV7-8	NA	CASSLMPGRNTEAFF	TGTGCCAGCAGCTTAATGCCTGGCAGGAACACTGAAGCTTTCTTT
TRBJ2-7	NA	TRBV7-7	TRBD1	CASSLGTGHEQYF	TGTGCTAGCAGCTTAGGGACAGGACACGAGCAGTACTTC
TRBJ2-6	NA	TRBV2	TRBD2	CASSENPGGFGANVLTF	TGTGCCAGCAGTGAAAATCCGGGGGGGTTCGGGGCCAACGTCCTGACTTTC
TRBJ2-6	NA	TRBV19	NA	CASSIESGANVLTF	TGTGCCAGTAGTATCGAGTCTGGGGCCAACGTCCTGACTTTC
TRBJ1-1	NA	TRBV4-3	NA	CASSQDGGADTEAFF	TGCGCCAGCAGCCAAGATGGGGGGGCAGACACTGAAGCTTTCTTT
TRBJ2-2	NA	TRBV27	TRBD2	CASSLLAGGNTGELFF	TGTGCCAGCAGTTTGCTAGCGGGGGGGAACACCGGGGAGCTGTTTTTT
TRBJ2-7	NA	TRBV2	TRBD1	CASRTGTGSYEQYF	TGTGCCAGCAGGACCGGGACAGGCTCCTACGAGCAGTACTTC